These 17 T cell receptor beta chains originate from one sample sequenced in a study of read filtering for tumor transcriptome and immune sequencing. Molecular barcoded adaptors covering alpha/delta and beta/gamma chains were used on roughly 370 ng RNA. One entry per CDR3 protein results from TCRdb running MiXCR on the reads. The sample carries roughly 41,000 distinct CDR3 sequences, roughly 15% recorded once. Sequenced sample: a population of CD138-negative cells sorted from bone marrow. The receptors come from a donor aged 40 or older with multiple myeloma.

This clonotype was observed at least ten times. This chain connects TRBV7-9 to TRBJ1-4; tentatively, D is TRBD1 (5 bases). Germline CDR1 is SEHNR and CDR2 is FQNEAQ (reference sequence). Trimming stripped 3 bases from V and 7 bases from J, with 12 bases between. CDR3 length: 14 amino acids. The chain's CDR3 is CASSFGHPGEKLFF. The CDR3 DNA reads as TGTGCCAGCAGCTTCGGACACCCGGGTGAAAAACTGTTTTTT.

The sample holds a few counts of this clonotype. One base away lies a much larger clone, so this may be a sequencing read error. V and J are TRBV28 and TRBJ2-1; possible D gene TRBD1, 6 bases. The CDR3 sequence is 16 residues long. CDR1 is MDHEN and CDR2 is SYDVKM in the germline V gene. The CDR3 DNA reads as TGTGCCTGCAGTGAAATTACAGGGTCCTCAGTGAATGAGCAGTTCTTC. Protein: CACSEITGSSVNEQFF.

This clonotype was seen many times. CDR3 residues: CSARDPGLRSYNEQFF. Here the CDR3 DNA reads TGCAGTGCTAGAGATCCGGGACTCCGCTCCTACAATGAGCAGTTCTTC. The rearrangement joins TRBV20-1 to TRBJ2-1, with D tentatively TRBD2 (6 bases). V was cut by 0 bases and J by 0 bases, with 12 bases left in between. The germline V gene has CDR1 DFQATT and CDR2 SNEGSKA (reference sequence). The CDR3 is 16 amino acids.

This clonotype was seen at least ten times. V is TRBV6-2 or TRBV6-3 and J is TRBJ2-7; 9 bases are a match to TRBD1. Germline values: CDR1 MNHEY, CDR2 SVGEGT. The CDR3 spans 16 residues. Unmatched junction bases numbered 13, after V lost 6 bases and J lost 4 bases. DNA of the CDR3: TGTGCCAGCAGCCGAGCGAACAGGGGGCGACCGTACGAGCAGTACTTC. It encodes CASSRANRGRPYEQYF.

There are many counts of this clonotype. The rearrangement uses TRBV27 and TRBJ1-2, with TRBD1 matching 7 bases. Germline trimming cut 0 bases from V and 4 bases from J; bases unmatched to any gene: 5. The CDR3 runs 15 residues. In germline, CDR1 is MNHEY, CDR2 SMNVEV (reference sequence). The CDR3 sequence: CASSLSQGGFYGYTF. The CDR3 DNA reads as TGTGCCAGCAGTTTATCGCAGGGGGGCTTCTATGGCTACACCTTC.

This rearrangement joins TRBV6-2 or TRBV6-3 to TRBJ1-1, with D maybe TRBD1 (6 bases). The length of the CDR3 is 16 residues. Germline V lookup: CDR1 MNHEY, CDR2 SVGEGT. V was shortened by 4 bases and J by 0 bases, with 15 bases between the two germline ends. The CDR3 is CASSLTTGRMNTEAFF. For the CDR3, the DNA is TGTGCCAGCAGTTTAACGACAGGACGCATGAACACTGAAGCTTTCTTT.

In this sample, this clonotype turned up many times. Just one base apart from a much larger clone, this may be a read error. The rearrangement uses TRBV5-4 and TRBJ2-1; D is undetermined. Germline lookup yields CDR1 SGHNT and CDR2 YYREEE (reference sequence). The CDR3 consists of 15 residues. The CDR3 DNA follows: TGTGCCAGCAGCCGCGACTTGAGCTCCTACAAGGAGCAGTTCTTC. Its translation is CASSRDLSSYKEQFF.

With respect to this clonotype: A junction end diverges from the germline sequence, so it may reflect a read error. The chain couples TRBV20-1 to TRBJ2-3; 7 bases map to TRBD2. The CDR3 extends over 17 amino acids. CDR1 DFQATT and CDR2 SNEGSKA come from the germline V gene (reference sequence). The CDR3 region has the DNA TGCAGTGCCCCGAGGGCTAGCGGAGAGAGTAGCAAAGATACGCGGTATTTT. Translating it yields CSAPRASGESSKDTRYF.

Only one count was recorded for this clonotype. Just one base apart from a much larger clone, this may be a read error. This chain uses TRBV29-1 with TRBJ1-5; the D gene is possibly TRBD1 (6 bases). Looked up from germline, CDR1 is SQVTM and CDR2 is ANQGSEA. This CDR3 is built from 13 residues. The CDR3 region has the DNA TGCGGCGTTGGAGGGGGAATAAATCAGCCCCAGCATTTT. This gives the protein CGVGGGINQPQHF.

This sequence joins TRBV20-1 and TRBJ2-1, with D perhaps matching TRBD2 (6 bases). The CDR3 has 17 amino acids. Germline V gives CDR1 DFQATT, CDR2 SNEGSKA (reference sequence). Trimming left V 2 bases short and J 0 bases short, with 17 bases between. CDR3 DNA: TGCAGTGCTAGAACGTTGGGGGGAGCGAGCTCCTACAATGAGCAGTTCTTC. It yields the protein CSARTLGGASSYNEQFF.

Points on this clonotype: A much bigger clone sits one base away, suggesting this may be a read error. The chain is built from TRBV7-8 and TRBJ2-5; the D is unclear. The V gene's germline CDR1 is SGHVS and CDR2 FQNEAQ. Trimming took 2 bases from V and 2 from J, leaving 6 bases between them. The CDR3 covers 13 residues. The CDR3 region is CASSLKSQETQYF. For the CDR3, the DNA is TGTGCCAGCAGCTTAAAAAGTCAAGAGACCCAGTACTTC.

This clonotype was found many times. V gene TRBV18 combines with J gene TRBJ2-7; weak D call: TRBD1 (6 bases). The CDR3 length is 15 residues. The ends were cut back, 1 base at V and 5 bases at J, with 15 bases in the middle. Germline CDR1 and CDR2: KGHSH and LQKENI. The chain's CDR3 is CASSPLQGYDNEQYF. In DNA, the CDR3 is TGTGCCAGCTCACCACTACAGGGATATGACAACGAGCAGTACTTC.

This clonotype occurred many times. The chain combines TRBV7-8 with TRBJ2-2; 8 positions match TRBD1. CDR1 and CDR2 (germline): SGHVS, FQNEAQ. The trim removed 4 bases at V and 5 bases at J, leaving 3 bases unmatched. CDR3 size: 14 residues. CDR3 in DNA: TGTGCCAGCAGCTCCTACAGGGGGACCGGGGAGCTGTTTTTT. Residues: CASSSYRGTGELFF.

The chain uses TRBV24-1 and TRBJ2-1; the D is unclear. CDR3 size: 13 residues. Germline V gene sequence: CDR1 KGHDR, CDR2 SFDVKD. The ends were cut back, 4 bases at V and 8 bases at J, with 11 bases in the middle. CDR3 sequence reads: CATSESRVDEQFF. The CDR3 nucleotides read TGTGCCACCAGTGAGTCTAGGGTGGATGAGCAGTTCTTC.

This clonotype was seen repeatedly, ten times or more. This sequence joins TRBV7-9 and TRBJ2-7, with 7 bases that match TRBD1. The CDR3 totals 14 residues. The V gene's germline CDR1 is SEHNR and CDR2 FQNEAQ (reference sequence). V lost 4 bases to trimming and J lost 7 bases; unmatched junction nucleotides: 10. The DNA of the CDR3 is TGTGCCAGCAGCTCGTTTAGACAGGGTTTGGAGCAGTACTTC. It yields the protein CASSSFRQGLEQYF. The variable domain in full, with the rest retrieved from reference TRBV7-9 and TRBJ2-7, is DTGVSQNPRHKITKRGQNVTFRCDPISEHNRLYWYRQTLGQGPEFLTYFQNEAQLEKSRLLSDRFSAERPKGSFSTLEIQRTEQGDSAMYLCASSSFRQGLEQYFGPGTRLTVT.

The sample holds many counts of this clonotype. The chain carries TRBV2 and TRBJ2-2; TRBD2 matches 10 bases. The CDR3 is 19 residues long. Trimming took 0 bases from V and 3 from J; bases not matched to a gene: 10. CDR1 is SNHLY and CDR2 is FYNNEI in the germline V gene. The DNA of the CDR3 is TGTGCCAGCAGTGAAGCGGAGGGAGCGGGAGGGGGTTACACCGGGGAGCTGTTTTTT. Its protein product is CASSEAEGAGGGYTGELFF.

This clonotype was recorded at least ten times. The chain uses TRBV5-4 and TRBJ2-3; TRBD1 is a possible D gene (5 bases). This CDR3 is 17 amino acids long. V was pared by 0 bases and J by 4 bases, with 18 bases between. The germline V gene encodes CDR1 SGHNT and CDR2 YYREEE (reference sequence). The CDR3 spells CASSLDVVVWGSDTQYF. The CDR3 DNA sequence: TGTGCCAGCAGCTTGGATGTGGTTGTGTGGGGCTCAGATACGCAGTATTTT.